A selection of T cell receptor beta chains follows, all from one sample in a study of blood T cell repertoires in COVID-19. Profiled with immunoSEQ multiplex PCR; TCRdb holds only in-frame clones, not every one. Of about 53,000 clones listed, around 78% are singletons. Sequencing used peripheral blood. These receptors all come from a human donor with active or convalescent COVID-19. The donor label of this sample is uncertain. CDR3s include the opening cysteine and the closing phenylalanine or tryptophan. A D gene is named only where the DNA matches it firmly. Size is stated for part of the rows, as once, few or many counts, or as a class when the clone is expanded.

>TRBD2|TRBV27|17|TRBJ2-3|few
TGTGCCAGCAGTTTTGCGAGCGGGGGGTATAACACAGATACGCAGTATTTT
CASSFASGGYNTDTQYF
>NA|TRBV4-1|18|TRBJ2-6|few
TGCGCCAGCAGCCAAGATTCCGACAGGAACTCTGGGGCCAACGTCCTGACTTTC
CASSQDSDRNSGANVLTF
>TRBD1|TRBV6-5|13|TRBJ1-3|NA
TGTGCCAGCGACAGGGCGGGTGGAAACACCATATATTTT
CASDRAGGNTIYF
>TRBD1|TRBV6-2/TRBV6-3|14|TRBJ1-1|NA
TGTGCCAGCAGTTACTCGACAGGGTCCACTGAAGCTTTCTTT
CASSYSTGSTEAFF
>NA|TRBV7-9|13|TRBJ1-6|few
TGTGCCAGCAGCTTGCAGGGGAATTCACCCCTCCACTTT
CASSLQGNSPLHF
>NA|TRBV2|13|TRBJ1-5|NA
TGTGCCAGCAGTGTCAGTAGCAATCAGCCCCAGCATTTT
CASSVSSNQPQHF
>NA|TRBV7-2|16|TRBJ1-3|NA
TGTGCCAGCAGCCGCTCGCGGCCAATAACTGGAAACACCATATATTTT
CASSRSRPITGNTIYF
>NA|TRBV19|15|TRBJ2-2|NA
TGTGCCAGTAGTATAGAGTTAGCGAACACCGGGGAGCTGTTTTTT
CASSIELANTGELFF
>TRBD1|TRBV7-2|15|TRBJ2-7|NA
TGTGCCAGCAGCTTACAGGGGGCGGGCTCCTACGAGCAGTACTTC
CASSLQGAGSYEQYF
>NA|TRBV25-1|15|TRBJ1-1|NA
TGTGCCAGCAGTGAACCTGGGCCGATGAACACTGAAGCTTTCTTT
CASSEPGPMNTEAFF
>TRBD2|TRBV5-6|15|TRBJ2-1|NA
TGTGCCAGCAGCTTGGTGCCTAGCGGGAGGGATGAGCAGTTCTTC
CASSLVPSGRDEQFF
>TRBD2|TRBV2|19|TRBJ2-3|once
TGTGCCAGCAGTGTTCACAATCGTCGGCCTAGCGGGAAGACAGATACGCAGTATTTT
CASSVHNRRPSGKTDTQYF
>TRBD2|TRBV2|15|TRBJ2-3|NA
TGTGCCAGCCGTCTAGCGGGAGGTGGCACAGATACGCAGTATTTT
CASRLAGGGTDTQYF
>TRBD2|TRBV12-5|17|TRBJ2-5|once
TGTGCTAGTGGATCCCCCCAAGCGGGAGAATGGCAAGAGACCCAGTACTTC
CASGSPQAGEWQETQYF
>TRBD2|TRBV27|14|TRBJ2-1|NA
TGTGCCAGTCTGGGCGGGGGGGTCTACAATGAGCAGTTCTTC
CASLGGGVYNEQFF
>TRBD1|TRBV27|14|TRBJ2-5|NA
TGTGCCAGCAGCCAGACAGGGTACCAAGAGACCCAGTACTTC
CASSQTGYQETQYF
>NA|TRBV19|12|TRBJ2-3|few
TGTGCCAGTAGGAACAGGGAAGATACGCAGTATTTT
CASRNREDTQYF
>TRBD1|TRBV4-1|17|TRBJ2-1|NA
TGCGCCAGCAGAGGGGACAGGGGCCTTAGCTCCTACAATGAGCAGTTCTTC
CASRGDRGLSSYNEQFF
>NA|TRBV19|14|TRBJ1-3|NA
TGTGCCAGTAGTATCTCGGTAGAGGCAAACACCATATATTTT
CASSISVEANTIYF
>NA|TRBV15|14|TRBJ2-3|once
TGTGCCACCAGCAGAGACTTGGCGGGGGATACGCAGTATTTT
CATSRDLAGDTQYF
>TRBD1|TRBV7-6|14|TRBJ2-7|few
TGTGCCAGCAGCTTATCGACAGGGTTCTACGAGCAGTACTTC
CASSLSTGFYEQYF
>TRBD1|TRBV3-1/TRBV3-2|15|TRBJ1-6|NA
TGTGCCAGCGGCGACAGGGGGCTGATCAATTCACCCCTCCACTTT
CASGDRGLINSPLHF
>NA|TRBV6-6|12|TRBJ1-3|many
TGTGCCAGCGGGGGCGCTGGAAACACCATATATTTT
CASGGAGNTIYF
>NA|TRBV7-6|20|TRBJ2-2|NA
TGTGCCAGCAGCTTATCTGAGTCGGCGGGCAACTCAGGACGGACCGGGGAGCTGTTTTTT
CASSLSESAGNSGRTGELFF
>NA|TRBV7-7|14|TRBJ2-7|NA
TGTGCTAGCAGCCCAGCAGGGGTATTCTACGAGCAGTACTTC
CASSPAGVFYEQYF
>NA|TRBV9|16|TRBJ1-6|NA
TGTGCCAGCAGCGTAGGAGCCTTCTTAAATAATTCACCCCTCCACTTT
CASSVGAFLNNSPLHF
>TRBD2|TRBV11-3|15|TRBJ2-1|NA
TGTGCCAGCAGCTTGGGGACTAGCGGATACAATGAGCAGTTCTTC
CASSLGTSGYNEQFF
>TRBD1|TRBV25-1|18|TRBJ2-6|NA
TGTGCCAGCAGTGAGCCCCCGGGACAGGGTGCGGGGGCCAACGTCCTGACTTTC
CASSEPPGQGAGANVLTF
>TRBD1|TRBV19|14|TRBJ2-1|NA
TGTGCCAGTAGTAGAGGGACAGGGAGTAATGAGCAGTTCTTC
CASSRGTGSNEQFF
>TRBD1|TRBV28|13|TRBJ2-7|few
TGTGCCAGCCTCGACAGGGGAATAAACGAGCAGTACTTC
CASLDRGINEQYF
>NA|TRBV5-1|13|TRBJ1-5|few
TGCGCCAGCAGCTTGGACAACAATCAGCCCCAGCATTTT
CASSLDNNQPQHF